Following are 22 T cell receptor beta chains from one sample sequenced in a study of CD8+ T cells in alopecia areata. Isolated RNA was reverse transcribed into cDNA used as the sequencing template. TCRdb's table, derived via immunoSEQ multiplex PCR, lists solely in-frame clones and lacks some. The sample yields roughly 150,000 clones, around half seen once. This specimen consisted of CD8+ T cells sorted from blood, obtained at week 0. The source of these receptors is a human donor with alopecia areata.

This clone was observed a handful of times. The junction differs from germline at one of its ends, possibly a read error. The chain uses TRBV29-1 and TRBJ1-2; D may be TRBD1 (6 bases). The CDR3 loop spans 14 amino acids. In germline, CDR1 is SQVTM, CDR2 ANQGSEA. The CDR3 nucleotides read TGCAGCGTCGAAGACAGGACCCTATTCTATGGCTACACCTTC. Its translation is CSVEDRTLFYGYTF.

This clone occurred a few times. V usage is TRBV30 and J usage is TRBJ1-2; D is undetermined. Per germline, CDR1 GTSNPN and CDR2 SVGIG (reference sequence). V lost 3 bases, J lost 3 bases, and 11 bases lay in between. The CDR3 runs 13 residues. Here the CDR3 reads CAWSGSDYYGYTF. CDR3 in DNA: TGTGCCTGGAGCGGCAGCGATTACTATGGCTACACCTTC.

The CDR3 loop reads CASSSRQNYGYTF. DNA of the CDR3: TGTGCCAGCAGCTCAAGACAGAACTATGGCTACACCTTC. The chain uses TRBV5-6 and TRBJ1-2; tentative D call: TRBD1 (5 bases). Germline CDR1 and CDR2: SGHDT and YYEEEE. This CDR3 comprises 13 residues. Trimming left V 3 bases short and J 2 bases short, with 8 bases between.

The rearrangement uses TRBV6-6 and TRBJ1-1; D uncertain. Germline values: CDR1 MNHNY, CDR2 SVGAGI (reference sequence). V dropped 10 bases and J dropped 1 base, with 16 bases sitting between them. CDR3 length equals 14 residues. CDR3 protein: CATLRFGRNTEAFF. The CDR3 DNA reads as TGTGCCACCCTCCGGTTTGGGAGGAACACTGAAGCTTTCTTT.

This clone has a single count. The chain couples TRBV29-1 to TRBJ1-2; D is unresolved. Trimming cost V 0 bases and J 1 base, with 6 bases left between them. Germline assignment: CDR1 SQVTM and CDR2 ANQGSEA. This CDR3 is built from 13 residues. CDR3 sequence (DNA): TGCAGCGTTGAAGACAGTAGTAACTATGGCTACACCTTC. It specifies CSVEDSSNYGYTF. The entire variable domain, with the rest obtained from reference TRBV29-1 and TRBJ1-2, is as follows: SAVISQKPSRDICQRGTSLTIQCQVDSQVTMMFWYRQQPGQSLTLIATANQGSEATYESGFVIDKFPISRPNLTFSTLTVSNMSPEDSSIYLCSVEDSSNYGYTFGSGTRLTVV.

This chain uses TRBV2 with TRBJ2-7, with 11 bases aligning to TRBD2. Unmatched junction bases numbered 10, after V lost 7 bases and J lost 5 bases. Germline loops: CDR1 SNHLY, CDR2 FYNNEI. The CDR3 length is 15 residues. The CDR3 nucleotides are TGTGCCAGCACCCTAGCACTAGCGGGGGTGGACGAGCAGTACTTC. It is translated as CASTLALAGVDEQYF.

The J gene is TRBJ1-2, the V gene TRBV29-1; D may be TRBD1 (6 bases). Germline values: CDR1 SQVTM, CDR2 ANQGSEA. V was cut by 5 bases and J by 3 bases, with 13 bases left in between. The CDR3 is made up of 13 amino acids. The CDR3 loop is CSVSGGRDYGYTF. The CDR3 coding sequence is TGCAGCGTTTCCGGGGGGCGCGACTATGGCTACACCTTC.

The CDR3, as DNA: TGTGCCACCGCGGGACAAGACTATGGCTACACCTTC. It yields the protein CATAGQDYGYTF. This chain uses TRBV6-5 with TRBJ1-2; D is possibly TRBD1 (6 bases). Trimming left V 10 bases short and J 3 bases short, with 12 bases between. There are 12 residues in the CDR3. CDR1 MNHEY and CDR2 SVGAGI come from the germline V gene.

J is TRBJ1-1 and V is TRBV6-5, with a tentative D call TRBD1 (6 bases). The CDR3 loop spans 14 amino acids. The V gene's germline CDR1 is MNHEY and CDR2 SVGAGI. The V gene lost 3 bases and the J gene lost 5 bases, with 13 bases spanning the gap. DNA of the CDR3: TGTGCCAGCAGTTATACAGGGACGGGTACTGAAGCTTTCTTT. Protein product: CASSYTGTGTEAFF.

Here the CDR3 DNA reads TGCAGCGTGGCGGGCTCCGGCTCCTACGAGCAGTACTTC. This translates into CSVAGSGSYEQYF. The rearrangement uses TRBV29-1 and TRBJ2-7; D possibly corresponds to TRBD2 (5 bases). The CDR3 totals 13 residues. V shed 6 bases and J shed 0 bases, with 12 bases lying between them. Germline values: CDR1 SQVTM, CDR2 ANQGSEA.

This clone was seen only a few times. The V gene is TRBV13, the J gene TRBJ2-7; 11 positions match TRBD2. The CDR3 sequence is 16 residues long. V was pared by 3 bases and J by 5 bases, with 9 bases of the junction left unmatched. CDR1 and CDR2 (germline): PRHDT, FYEKMQ (reference sequence). CDR3 region: CASSLLSSGGFDEQYF. DNA of the CDR3: TGTGCCAGCAGCTTGCTTTCTAGCGGGGGGTTCGACGAGCAGTACTTC.

The chain has TRBV7-9 and TRBJ2-7, with D possibly being TRBD2 (7 bases). The V gene's germline CDR1 is SEHNR and CDR2 FQNEAQ (reference sequence). V was trimmed by 5 bases and J by 3 bases, leaving 20 bases between them. The CDR3 consists of 16 residues. The CDR3 nucleotides read TGTGCCAGCAGCCCTACCGGGGGGCCAGCACTCTACGAGCAGTACTTC. Its translation is CASSPTGGPALYEQYF.

A few counts support this clone. The chain recombines TRBV11-2 with TRBJ2-3; D is perhaps TRBD2 (7 bases). The germline CDR1 and CDR2 sequences are SGHAT and FQNNGV. Deletions cut 2 bases from V and 4 bases from J, with 19 bases between. CDR3 size: 17 residues. Here the CDR3 reads CASSLRMGGGLADTQYF. DNA of the CDR3: TGTGCCAGCAGCTTAAGGATGGGGGGGGGCCTCGCAGATACGCAGTATTTT.

The gene calls are TRBV29-1 and TRBJ2-3; 12 bases fit TRBD2. V gave up 4 bases and J gave up 2 bases; unmatched junction bases: 4. The CDR3 has 15 residues. In germline, CDR1 is SQVTM, CDR2 ANQGSEA. The CDR3 loop is CSVGGLAGPTDTQYF. CDR3 DNA sequence: TGCAGCGTTGGAGGACTAGCGGGGCCCACAGATACGCAGTATTTT.

The CDR3 region is CASSLVRYEQYF. The DNA of the CDR3 is TGTGCCAGCAGCTTAGTGCGCTACGAGCAGTACTTC. This chain joins TRBV7-9 and TRBJ2-7; D ambiguous. Per the germline V gene, CDR1 is SEHNR and CDR2 is FQNEAQ (reference sequence). The V gene lost 1 base and the J gene lost 3 bases, with 4 bases spanning the gap. This CDR3 contains 12 residues.

This chain links TRBV15 with TRBJ2-3; either TRBD1 or TRBD2 may fit D (5 bases each). Germline V gene sequence: CDR1 LNHNV, CDR2 YYDKDF (reference sequence). CDR3 length equals 16 residues. V lost 1 base and J lost 2, with 13 bases in between. CDR3 amino acids: CATSRAVGEYTDTQYF. CDR3 nucleotide sequence: TGTGCCACCAGCAGAGCAGTGGGGGAGTACACAGATACGCAGTATTTT.

The rearrangement links TRBV30 to TRBJ2-3; maybe TRBD2 (5 bases). The CDR3 consists of 13 residues. The V end was cut by 0 bases, the J end by 4 bases, with 8 bases between. Germline V gives CDR1 GTSNPN, CDR2 SVGIG (reference sequence). The CDR3 region has the DNA TGTGCCTGGAGTGTCACTAGGGCAGATACGCAGTATTTT. This encodes CAWSVTRADTQYF.

This clone was detected a few times. The chain has TRBV5-1 and TRBJ2-1; 7 bases line up with TRBD2. The V gene's germline CDR1 is SGHRS and CDR2 YFSETQ. The CDR3 is made up of 13 amino acids. Unmatched junction bases numbered 6, after V lost 7 bases and J lost 5 bases. CDR3 in DNA: TGCGCCAGCGGCCCTAGCGGCAACAATGAGCAGTTCTTC. This sequence encodes CASGPSGNNEQFF.

A few counts support this clone. The chain uses TRBV19 and TRBJ1-1; D unresolved. Trimming shortened V by 3 bases and J by 12 bases, and 11 bases separated the two germline ends. Germline V CDR1 and CDR2: LNHDA, SQIVND (reference sequence). The CDR3 runs 11 residues. CDR3 in DNA: TGTGCCAGTAGTATTGGAGGGTTAACTTTCTTT. This translates into CASSIGGLTFF.

This clone occurred a few times. This chain uses TRBV29-1 with TRBJ2-1; D not certain. The V end lost 4 bases, the J end lost 6 bases, and 7 bases lay between the germline ends. The CDR3 has 11 residues. The V gene's germline CDR1 is SQVTM and CDR2 ANQGSEA. The DNA of the CDR3 is TGCAGCGTTGTCAGGACCAATGAGCAGTTCTTC. Translation gives CSVVRTNEQFF.

The rearrangement uses TRBV7-9 and TRBJ2-3, with a possible D match to TRBD1 (5 bases). The CDR3 loop spans 18 amino acids. V lost 8 bases and J 2 bases, leaving 26 bases between the germline ends. CDR1 is SEHNR and CDR2 is FQNEAQ in the germline V gene (reference sequence). The CDR3 protein is CASAPPGRLLTPTDTQYF. For the CDR3, the DNA is TGTGCCAGCGCGCCCCCAGGGCGGCTTCTTACCCCCACAGATACGCAGTATTTT.

The rearrangement links TRBV14 to TRBJ2-1; perhaps TRBD2 as D (6 bases). Germline values: CDR1 SGHDN, CDR2 FVKESK. V was shortened by 3 bases and J by 1 base, with 7 bases between the two germline ends. CDR3 length: 14 residues. DNA for the CDR3: TGTGCCAGCAGCCATCGGGGGTCCTACAATGAGCAGTTCTTC. Encoded protein: CASSHRGSYNEQFF.